This TCR beta chain is drawn from a study of identical twins. Study outcomes and limitations: Twins shared out-of-frame alpha sequences with excess low generation probability.

TCRdb processed the 5' RACE reads anew with MiXCR; each CDR3 protein has one entry. The sample consists of about 240,000 distinct CDR3 sequences, roughly a tenth of them appearing once. Worth noting for this clonotype: The target antigen is unknown.

Sequenced material: memory T cells sorted from blood. This TCR derives from a man between 50 and 59 years old in good health.

The CDR3 loop reads CASSFSAGPYEQYF. CDR3 nucleotides: TGCGCCAGCAGCTTCTCTGCGGGTCCTTACGAGCAGTACTTC. The chain couples TRBV5-1 to TRBJ2-7; D possibly corresponds to TRBD2 (5 bases). Trimming cost V 2 bases and J 4 bases, with 13 bases left between them. Germline V lookup: CDR1 SGHRS, CDR2 YFSETQ. This CDR3 contains 14 residues.